These 7 T cell receptor beta chains were all obtained from the same sample, sequenced in a study of control samples from healthy donors and cancer patients. The data were produced by immunoSEQ multiplex PCR, yet TCRdb's version contains in-frame clones alone and is incomplete. This table holds roughly 76,000 clones, 94% found once. The sequenced material came from blood. The receptors were sampled from a middle-aged woman in good health.

The chain is built from TRBV7-9 and TRBJ2-5; D gene uncertain. Trimming cost V 2 bases and J 5 bases, with 3 bases left between them. In germline, CDR1 is SEHNR, CDR2 FQNEAQ (reference sequence). The CDR3 consists of 11 residues. The CDR3 DNA sequence: TGTGCCAGCAGCTTACTGGAGACCCAGTACTTC. Translating it yields CASSLLETQYF.

This chain joins TRBV18 and TRBJ2-3; D perhaps matches TRBD2 (7 bases). V shed 3 bases and J shed 0 bases, with 16 bases lying between them. Germline CDR1 KGHSH, CDR2 LQKENI. The CDR3 sequence is 17 residues long. In DNA, the CDR3 is TGTGCCAGCTCACCGGGGGGGGCCGCGACCAGCACAGATACGCAGTATTTT. Its protein is CASSPGGAATSTDTQYF.

This chain joins TRBV27 and TRBJ2-5, with 7 positions matching TRBD1. V trimming: 3 bases; J trimming: 5 bases; junction bases outside the gene matches: 9. There are 15 residues in the CDR3. Germline loops: CDR1 MNHEY, CDR2 SMNVEV (reference sequence). This chain's CDR3 is CASSFGRGYVETQYF. The CDR3 DNA follows: TGTGCCAGCAGTTTCGGCAGGGGGTACGTGGAGACCCAGTACTTC.

Here the CDR3 DNA reads TGTGCCAGCAGTGACAGTGGGACAGGCTTCAATGAGCAGTTCTTC. Encoded protein: CASSDSGTGFNEQFF. The chain carries TRBV6-4 and TRBJ2-1; TRBD1 matches 8 bases. The trim removed 2 bases at V and 6 bases at J, leaving 6 bases unmatched. The CDR3 runs 15 residues. Germline loops: CDR1 MRHNA, CDR2 SNTAGT.

J is TRBJ2-3 and V is TRBV6-5, with 10 bases lining up with TRBD2. With V trimmed by 0 bases and J by 6 bases, 6 bases remained unmatched. This CDR3 is built from 16 residues. The germline CDR1 and CDR2 sequences are MNHEY and SVGAGI. CDR3 DNA sequence: TGTGCCAGCAGTTACTCGATATCAGCGGGGGGGGATACGCAGTATTTT. It translates to CASSYSISAGGDTQYF.

This chain connects TRBV14 to TRBJ1-1; unclear D gene. CDR1 and CDR2 from the germline V gene are SGHDN and FVKESK. Trimming took 1 base from V and 11 from J, leaving 14 bases between them. This CDR3 has 13 residues. The CDR3 here is CASSQGIDQVAFF. In DNA form, the CDR3 reads TGTGCCAGCAGCCAAGGTATCGATCAGGTGGCTTTCTTT. Full variable domain (remainder filled in from reference TRBV14 and TRBJ1-1): EAGVTQFPSHSVIEKGQTVTLRCDPISGHDNLYWYRRVMGKEIKFLLHFVKESKQDESGMPNNRFLAERTGGTYSTLKVQPAELEDSGVYFCASSQGIDQVAFFGQGTRLTVV.

The chain has TRBV7-3 and TRBJ1-2, with a tentative D call TRBD1 (5 bases). CDR3 length: 16 residues. The germline V gene has CDR1 SGHTA and CDR2 FQGTGA. The V end was cut by 1 base, the J end by 6 bases, with 18 bases between. The DNA for the CDR3 is TGTGCCAGCAGCTTAAATCCCGGTCAAGGGGAGGATGGCTACACCTTC. It encodes CASSLNPGQGEDGYTF. The whole variable domain, remainder taken from reference TRBV7-3 and TRBJ1-2, is GAGVSQTPSNKVTEKGKYVELRCDPISGHTALYWYRQSLGQGPEFLIYFQGTGAADDSGLPNDRFFAVRPEGSVSTLKIQRTERGDSAVYLCASSLNPGQGEDGYTFGSGTRLTVV.